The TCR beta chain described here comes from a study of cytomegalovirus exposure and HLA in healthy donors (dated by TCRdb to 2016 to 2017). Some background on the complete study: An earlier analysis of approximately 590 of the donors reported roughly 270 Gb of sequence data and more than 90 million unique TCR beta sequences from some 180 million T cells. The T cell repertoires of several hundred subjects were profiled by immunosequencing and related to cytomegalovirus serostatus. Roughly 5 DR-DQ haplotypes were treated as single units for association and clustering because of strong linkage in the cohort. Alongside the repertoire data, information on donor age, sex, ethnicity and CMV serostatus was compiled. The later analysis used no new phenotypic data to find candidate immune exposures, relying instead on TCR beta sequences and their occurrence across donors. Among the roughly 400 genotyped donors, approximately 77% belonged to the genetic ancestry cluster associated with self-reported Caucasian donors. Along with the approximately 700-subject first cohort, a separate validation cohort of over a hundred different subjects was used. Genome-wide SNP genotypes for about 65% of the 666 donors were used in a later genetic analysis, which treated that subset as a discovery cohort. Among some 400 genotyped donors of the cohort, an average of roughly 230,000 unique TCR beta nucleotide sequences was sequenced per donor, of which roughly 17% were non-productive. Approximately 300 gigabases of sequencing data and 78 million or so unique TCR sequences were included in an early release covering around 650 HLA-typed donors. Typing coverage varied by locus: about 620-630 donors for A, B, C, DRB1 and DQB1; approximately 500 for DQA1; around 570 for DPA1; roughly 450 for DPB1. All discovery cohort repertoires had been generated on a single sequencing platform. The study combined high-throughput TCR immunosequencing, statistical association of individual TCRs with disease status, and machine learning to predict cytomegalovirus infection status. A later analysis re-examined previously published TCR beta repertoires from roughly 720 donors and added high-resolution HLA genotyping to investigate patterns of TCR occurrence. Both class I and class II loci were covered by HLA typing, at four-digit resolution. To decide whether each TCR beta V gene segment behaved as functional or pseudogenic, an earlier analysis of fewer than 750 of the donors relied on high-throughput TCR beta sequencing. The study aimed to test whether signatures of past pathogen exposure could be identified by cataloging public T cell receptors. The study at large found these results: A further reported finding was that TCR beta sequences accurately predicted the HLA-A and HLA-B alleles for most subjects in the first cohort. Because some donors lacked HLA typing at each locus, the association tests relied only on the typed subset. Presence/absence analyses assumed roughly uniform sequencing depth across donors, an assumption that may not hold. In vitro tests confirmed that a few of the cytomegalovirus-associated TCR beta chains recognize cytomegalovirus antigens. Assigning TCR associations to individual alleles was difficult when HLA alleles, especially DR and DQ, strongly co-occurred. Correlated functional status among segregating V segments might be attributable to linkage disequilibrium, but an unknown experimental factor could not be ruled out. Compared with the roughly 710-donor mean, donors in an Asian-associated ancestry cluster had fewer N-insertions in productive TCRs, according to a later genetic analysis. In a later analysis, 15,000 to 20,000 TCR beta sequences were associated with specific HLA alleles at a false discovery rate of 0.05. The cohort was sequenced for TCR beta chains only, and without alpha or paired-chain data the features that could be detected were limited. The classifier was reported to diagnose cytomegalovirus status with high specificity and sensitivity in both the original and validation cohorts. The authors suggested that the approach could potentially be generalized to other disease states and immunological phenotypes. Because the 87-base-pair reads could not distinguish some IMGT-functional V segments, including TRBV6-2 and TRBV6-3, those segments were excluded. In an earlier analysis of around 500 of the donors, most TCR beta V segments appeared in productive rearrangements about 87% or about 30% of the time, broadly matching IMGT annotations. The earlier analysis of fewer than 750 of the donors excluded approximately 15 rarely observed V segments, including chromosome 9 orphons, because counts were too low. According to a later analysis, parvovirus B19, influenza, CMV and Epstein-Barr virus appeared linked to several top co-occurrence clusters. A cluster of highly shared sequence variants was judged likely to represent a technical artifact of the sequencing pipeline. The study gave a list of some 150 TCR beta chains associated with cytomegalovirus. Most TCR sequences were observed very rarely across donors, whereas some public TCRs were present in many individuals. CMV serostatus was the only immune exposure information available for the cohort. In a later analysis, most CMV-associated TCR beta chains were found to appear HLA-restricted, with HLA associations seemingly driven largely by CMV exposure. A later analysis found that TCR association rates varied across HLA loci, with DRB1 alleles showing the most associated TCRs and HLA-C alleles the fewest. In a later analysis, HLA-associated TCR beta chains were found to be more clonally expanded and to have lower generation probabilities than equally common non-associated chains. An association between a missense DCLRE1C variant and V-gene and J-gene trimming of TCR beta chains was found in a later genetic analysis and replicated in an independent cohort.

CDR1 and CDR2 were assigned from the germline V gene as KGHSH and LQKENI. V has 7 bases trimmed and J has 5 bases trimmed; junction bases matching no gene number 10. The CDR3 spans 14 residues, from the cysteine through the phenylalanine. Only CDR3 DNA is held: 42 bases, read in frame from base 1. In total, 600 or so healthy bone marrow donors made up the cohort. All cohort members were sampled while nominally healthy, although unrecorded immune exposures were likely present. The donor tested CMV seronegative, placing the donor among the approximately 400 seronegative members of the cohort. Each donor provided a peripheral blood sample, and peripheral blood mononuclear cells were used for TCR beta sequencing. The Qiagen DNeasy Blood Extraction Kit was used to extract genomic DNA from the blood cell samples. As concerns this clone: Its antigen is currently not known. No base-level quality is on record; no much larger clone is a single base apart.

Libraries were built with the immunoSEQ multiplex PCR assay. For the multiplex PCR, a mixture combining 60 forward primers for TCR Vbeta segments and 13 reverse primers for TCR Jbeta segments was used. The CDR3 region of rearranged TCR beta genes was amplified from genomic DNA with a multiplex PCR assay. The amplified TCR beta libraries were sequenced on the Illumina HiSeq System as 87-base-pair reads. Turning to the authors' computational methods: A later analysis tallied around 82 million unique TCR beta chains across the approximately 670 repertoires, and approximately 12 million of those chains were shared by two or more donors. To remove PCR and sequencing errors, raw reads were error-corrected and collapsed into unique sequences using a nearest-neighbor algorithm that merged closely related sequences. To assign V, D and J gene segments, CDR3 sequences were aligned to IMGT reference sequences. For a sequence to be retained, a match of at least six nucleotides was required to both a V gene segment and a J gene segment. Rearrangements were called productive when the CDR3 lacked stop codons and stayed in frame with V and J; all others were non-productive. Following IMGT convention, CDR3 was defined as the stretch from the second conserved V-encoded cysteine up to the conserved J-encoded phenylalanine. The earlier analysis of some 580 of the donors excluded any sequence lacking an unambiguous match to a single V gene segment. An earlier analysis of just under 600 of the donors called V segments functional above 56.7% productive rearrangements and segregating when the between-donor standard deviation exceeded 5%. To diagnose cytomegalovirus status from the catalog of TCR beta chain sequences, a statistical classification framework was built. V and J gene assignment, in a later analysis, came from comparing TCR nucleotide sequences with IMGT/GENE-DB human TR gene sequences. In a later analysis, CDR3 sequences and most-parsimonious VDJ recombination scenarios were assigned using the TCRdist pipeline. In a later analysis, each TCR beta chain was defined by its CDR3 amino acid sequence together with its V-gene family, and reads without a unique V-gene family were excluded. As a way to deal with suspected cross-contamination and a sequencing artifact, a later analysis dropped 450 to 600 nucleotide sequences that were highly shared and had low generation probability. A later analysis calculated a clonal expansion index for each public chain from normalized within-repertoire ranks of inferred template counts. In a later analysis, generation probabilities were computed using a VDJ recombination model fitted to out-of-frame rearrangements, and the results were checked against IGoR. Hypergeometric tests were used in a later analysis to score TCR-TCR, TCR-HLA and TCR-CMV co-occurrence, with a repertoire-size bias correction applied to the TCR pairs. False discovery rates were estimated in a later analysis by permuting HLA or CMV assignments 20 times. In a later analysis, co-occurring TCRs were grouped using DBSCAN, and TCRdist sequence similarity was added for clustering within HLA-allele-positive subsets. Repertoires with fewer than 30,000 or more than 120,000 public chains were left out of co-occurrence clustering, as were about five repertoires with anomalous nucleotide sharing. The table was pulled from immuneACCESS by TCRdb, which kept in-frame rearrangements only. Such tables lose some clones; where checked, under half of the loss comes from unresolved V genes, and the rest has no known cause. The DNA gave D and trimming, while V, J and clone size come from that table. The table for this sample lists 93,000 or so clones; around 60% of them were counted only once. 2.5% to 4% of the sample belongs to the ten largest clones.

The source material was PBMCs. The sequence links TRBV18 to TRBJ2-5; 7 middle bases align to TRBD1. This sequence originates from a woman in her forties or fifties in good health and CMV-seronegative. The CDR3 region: CASLPYRDSETQYF. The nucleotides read TGTGCCAGCTTGCCTTACCGGGACAGCGAGACCCAGTACTTC.